These 21 T cell receptor beta chains were all obtained from the same sample, sequenced in a study of CD8+CD57+ T cells in acquired aplastic anemia. Genomic DNA constituted the template upon which TCR beta VDJ and CDR3 profiling was performed. A single record per CDR3 protein comes from TCRdb applying MiXCR to the reads. The table has roughly 130,000 distinct CDR3 sequences, 48% seen once. The specimen sequenced was sorted CD4+, CD8+, or CD8+CD57+ T cells (not recorded which) from PBMCs. Receptors were obtained from a human donor in good health, serving as a control.

In its sample, this clonotype was seen many times. The V and J genes are TRBV5-5 and TRBJ2-3; D gene unclear. V lost 1 base and J 2 bases, leaving 11 bases between the germline ends. Germline V lookup: CDR1 SGHKS, CDR2 YYEKEE (reference sequence). This CDR3 region has 15 residues. CDR3 sequence reads: CASSLSHYSTDTQYF. Written as DNA, the CDR3 is TGTGCCAGCAGCTTGTCCCACTACTCCACAGATACGCAGTATTTT.

This clonotype was detected ten times or more. The J gene is TRBJ2-3, the V gene TRBV6-4; no clear D. Germline V CDR1 and CDR2: MRHNA, SNTAGT. V lost 2 bases, J lost 2 bases, and 8 bases lay in between. This CDR3 spans 14 amino acids. CDR3 in DNA: TGTGCCAGCAGTGACAGTACACCCACAGATACGCAGTATTTT. Its translation is CASSDSTPTDTQYF.

This clonotype was seen repeatedly, ten times or more. The chain has TRBV6-2 or TRBV6-3 and TRBJ1-6; no clear D. Per germline, CDR1 MNHEY and CDR2 SVGEGT. Trimming pared 8 bases from V and 7 bases from J, leaving 9 bases between. The CDR3 sequence is 12 residues long. Here the CDR3 DNA reads TGTGCCAGCCATCAGCCGAATTCACCCCTCCACTTT. Its translation: CASHQPNSPLHF.

This clonotype came up once. The V gene is TRBV15, the J gene TRBJ1-1; 7 nucleotides agree with TRBD1. V shed 5 bases, J shed 8 bases, and the junction held 11 bases outside the gene matches. The CDR3 spans 14 residues. Germline assignment: CDR1 LNHNV and CDR2 YYDKDF (reference sequence). The CDR3 nucleotides read TGTGCCACCAGCTGGGGACAGTTGGGCGCCGAAGCTTTCTTT. Protein: CATSWGQLGAEAFF.

Notes on this clonotype: This may stem from a read error, because a much larger clone lies one nucleotide away. CDR3 region: CASSQDGRGAAYNGQFF. The DNA for the CDR3 is TGCGCCAGCAGCCAAGATGGGCGGGGGGCCGCGTACAATGGGCAGTTCTTC. V is TRBV4-1 and J is TRBJ2-1; 8 nucleotides align to TRBD2. This CDR3 comprises 17 residues. Germline V gene lookup returns CDR1 MGHRA and CDR2 YSYEKL.

By frequency in the sample, this clonotype is medium-sized (0.01 to 0.1%). This chain links TRBV15 with TRBJ1-1, with D unresolved. CDR3 length: 15 amino acids. The V gene lost 0 bases and the J gene lost 1 base, with 9 bases spanning the gap. Per germline, CDR1 LNHNV and CDR2 YYDKDF (reference sequence). The CDR3 DNA is TGTGCCACCAGCAGAGATCGGAGGTGGAACACTGAAGCTTTCTTT. This codes for CATSRDRRWNTEAFF.

DNA of the CDR3: TGTGCCAGCACCGTACGCAGGGGGGGCAATCAGCCCCAGCATTTT. Amino acids: CASTVRRGGNQPQHF. The chain couples TRBV13 to TRBJ1-5; 7 bases are a match to TRBD1. The J segment lost 2 bases and the V segment lost 7 bases, leaving 8 bases of the junction unmatched. Per germline, CDR1 PRHDT and CDR2 FYEKMQ (reference sequence). The CDR3 consists of 15 residues.

This clonotype was observed at least ten times. V is TRBV20-1 and J is TRBJ2-1; D may be TRBD2 (6 bases). V lost 4 bases and J 4 bases, leaving 26 bases between the germline ends. The CDR3 consists of 18 residues. Germline V CDR1 and CDR2: DFQATT, SNEGSKA (reference sequence). Written as DNA, the CDR3 is TGCAGTGCTATACCCTTCCCGGTCGGACACGGGGGATACAATGAGCAGTTCTTC. This encodes CSAIPFPVGHGGYNEQFF.

This clonotype turned up a few times. The J gene is TRBJ2-2, the V gene TRBV2; D might be TRBD1 (5 bases). CDR3 size: 19 residues. CDR1 and CDR2 from the germline V gene are SNHLY and FYNNEI. V was cut by 8 bases and J by 0 bases, with 25 bases left in between. The chain's CDR3 is CASASQGPQGCANTGELFF. The DNA for the CDR3 is TGTGCCAGCGCTAGTCAGGGTCCCCAGGGCTGTGCGAACACCGGGGAGCTGTTTTTT.

Ten or more counts support this clonotype. The V call is TRBV7-3, the J call TRBJ1-1; D is unresolved. V was shortened by 0 bases and J by 3 bases, with 11 bases between the two germline ends. Germline-derived CDR1 and CDR2 are SGHTA and FQGTGA. This CDR3 contains 15 residues. The chain's CDR3 is CASSLTAGPYTEAFF. The CDR3 DNA reads TGTGCCAGCAGCTTAACCGCAGGTCCTTACACTGAAGCTTTCTTT.

Ten or more counts support this clonotype. V usage is TRBV12-3 or TRBV12-4 and J usage is TRBJ1-6, with unresolved D. CDR3 length equals 15 residues. V gave up 3 bases and J gave up 6 bases, with 12 bases separating them. CDR3 DNA: TGTGCCAGCAGTTTTGAGGAAGCTCCTAATTCACCCCTCCACTTT. It codes for CASSFEEAPNSPLHF.

This clonotype was picked up many times. The V and J genes are TRBV14 and TRBJ1-3; tentatively, D is TRBD1 (5 bases). There are 14 residues in the CDR3. Germline CDR1 reads SGHDN; CDR2 reads FVKESK. Trimming stripped 8 bases from V and 4 bases from J, with 15 bases between. The DNA of the CDR3 is TGTGCCAGCGAGCGCGGGGCTTCGGGAAACACCATATATTTT. Protein product: CASERGASGNTIYF.

This clonotype appeared a few times. The chain carries TRBV24-1 and TRBJ2-3; D possibly corresponds to TRBD1 (8 bases). V was clipped by 7 bases and J by 3 bases, with 19 bases between them. This CDR3 comprises 16 residues. The germline V gene has CDR1 KGHDR and CDR2 SFDVKD. This CDR3 is CATSETGGVGTDTQYF. The CDR3 DNA sequence: TGTGCCACCAGCGAAACAGGGGGGGTGGGTACAGATACGCAGTATTTT.

This clonotype has ten or more counts. This chain joins TRBV30 and TRBJ1-1; 7 bases align to TRBD1. Germline V gene lookup returns CDR1 GTSNPN and CDR2 SVGIG (reference sequence). Trimming at V came to 3 bases and at J to 4 bases, leaving 5 bases not matched to a gene. This CDR3 is 13 amino acids long. This CDR3 is CAWRGRGPTEAFF. The CDR3 coding sequence is TGTGCCTGGAGAGGGAGGGGGCCCACTGAAGCTTTCTTT.

This chain uses TRBV7-9 with TRBJ1-1; D perhaps matches TRBD1 (5 bases). Germline CDR1 reads SEHNR; CDR2 reads FQNEAQ (reference sequence). The CDR3 is 14 residues long. Trimming cost V 3 bases and J 4 bases, with 12 bases left between them. In DNA form, the CDR3 reads TGTGCCAGCAGCTTGGCAGGGTTAGGCACTGAAGCTTTCTTT. Translation: CASSLAGLGTEAFF.

The chain couples TRBV3-1 to TRBJ2-7; possibly TRBD2 for D (7 bases). CDR1 is LGHDT, CDR2 YNNKEL, per germline (reference sequence). The CDR3 length is 14 residues. Trimming took off 5 bases at V and 3 bases at J, with 14 bases between the two ends. The DNA of the CDR3 is TGTGCCAGCAGCTTCGGGGGGCAGGACTACGAGCAGTACTTC. Translation: CASSFGGQDYEQYF.

Of note for this clonotype: This may be a read error: a much more frequent sequence differs by one nucleotide. The V gene is TRBV2, the J gene TRBJ2-1; D remains ambiguous. Germline V CDR1 and CDR2: SNHLY, FYNNEI. V lost 5 bases and J lost 6, with 14 bases in between. The CDR3 sequence is 14 residues long. The CDR3 sequence: CASSPTSFCNEQFF. CDR3 sequence (DNA): TGTGCCAGCAGTCCGACGTCGTTCTGCAATGAGCAGTTCTTC.

V is TRBV24-1 and J is TRBJ2-2; D perhaps matches TRBD2 (6 bases). Trimming cost V 5 bases and J 2 bases, with 14 bases left between them. This CDR3 has 16 amino acids. Germline values: CDR1 KGHDR, CDR2 SFDVKD. The CDR3 loop reads CATSATRAGNTGELFF. Written as DNA, the CDR3 is TGTGCCACCAGTGCGACTAGGGCGGGTAACACCGGGGAGCTGTTTTTT.

The chain links TRBV5-5 to TRBJ2-1; D tentatively fits TRBD1 or TRBD2 (5 bases each). Trimming removed 1 base at V and 7 bases at J, with 12 bases between. CDR1 SGHKS and CDR2 YYEKEE come from the germline V gene (reference sequence). The CDR3 totals 14 residues. The CDR3 coding sequence is TGTGCCAGCAGCTTGCGGACACGAGGGAATGAGCAGTTCTTC. This gives the protein CASSLRTRGNEQFF. The full variable domain, completed using reference TRBV5-5 and TRBJ2-1, is DAGVTQSPTHLIKTRGQQVTLRCSPISGHKSVSWYQQVLGQGPQFIFQYYEKEERGRGNFPDRFSARQFPNYSSELNVNALLLGDSALYLCASSLRTRGNEQFFGPGTRLTVL.

This clonotype showed up many times. The chain employs TRBV2 and TRBJ1-1; TRBD1 aligns across 7 bases. This CDR3 has 15 residues. The V and J ends lost 7 bases and 2 bases, in that order; junction bases with no gene match: 10. The germline V gene has CDR1 SNHLY and CDR2 FYNNEI. CDR3 amino acids: CASTLLGQANTEAFF. The DNA for the CDR3 is TGTGCCAGCACTTTACTAGGACAGGCTAACACTGAAGCTTTCTTT.

Comment on this clonotype: With a much larger clone just one base away, this may be a read error. V is TRBV5-6 and J is TRBJ1-2; D ambiguous. The germline V gene encodes CDR1 SGHDT and CDR2 YYEEEE. This CDR3 spans 15 amino acids. The CDR3 nucleotides are TGTGCCAACAGCTTGAACGGGCCGCTTGTCTATGGCTACACCTTC. Its translation: CANSLNGPLVYGYTF.